Listed below are T cell receptor beta chains from one sample, sequenced in a study of PD-L1 blockade in urothelial cancer. Here immunoSEQ multiplex PCR was the method, and the copy in TCRdb shows in-frame clones only, minus some. The profile shows approximately 38,000 clones, around 88% of them singletons. The sample was PBMCs, taken around atezolizumab (anti-PD-L1) treatment. These receptors came from a man in his sixties with urothelial cancer. The CDR3 runs from the conserved cysteine through the conserved F or W. The D gene is left open where the match is weak. Expanded clones get a size class; other rows say once, few or many, or leave the size out.

TRBV11-1	once	TRBD2	TRBJ2-5	CASTASGRAWQETQYF	TGTGCCAGCACCGCTAGCGGGAGGGCTTGGCAAGAGACCCAGTACTTC
TRBV5-1	many	NA	TRBJ2-1	CASSLDLAPYNEQFF	TGCGCCAGCAGCTTGGATTTAGCCCCCTACAATGAGCAGTTCTTC
TRBV30	few	NA	TRBJ1-1	CAWTSGSMNTEAFF	TGTGCCTGGACCTCAGGCTCCATGAACACTGAAGCTTTCTTT
TRBV2	NA	TRBD2	TRBJ2-3	CASSANLAGFGVTQYF	TGTGCCAGCAGTGCAAACCTAGCGGGGTTCGGGGTTACGCAGTATTTT
TRBV28	NA	TRBD1	TRBJ2-4	CASTAGGVEAAKNIQYF	TGTGCCAGCACCGCAGGGGGCGTCGAAGCAGCCAAAAACATTCAGTACTTC
TRBV10-2	NA	TRBD2	TRBJ2-1	CATSWGSGPYNEQFF	TGCGCCACCTCATGGGGTAGCGGGCCTTACAATGAGCAGTTCTTC
TRBV21-1	NA	NA	TRBJ1-2	CASSAGGGTAQEKRYGYTF	TGTGCCAGCAGCGCCGGGGGGGGGACAGCACAAGAGAAAAGGTATGGCTACACCTTC
TRBV6-5	NA	TRBD1	TRBJ2-7	CASSYRDRGAYEQYF	TGTGCCAGCAGTTACCGGGACAGGGGGGCCTACGAGCAGTACTTC
TRBV6-1	NA	NA	TRBJ1-1	CASSDSDEETTEAFF	TGTGCCAGCAGCGACTCAGATGAGGAGACCACTGAAGCTTTCTTT
TRBV7-9	NA	NA	TRBJ1-2	CASSLVNPSPGYGYTF	TGTGCCAGCAGCTTAGTTAACCCGAGCCCGGGCTATGGCTACACCTTC
TRBV29-1	NA	TRBD2	TRBJ2-5	CSVGTSGLYQETQYF	TGCAGCGTTGGGACTAGCGGGCTCTACCAAGAGACCCAGTACTTC
TRBV18	NA	NA	TRBJ2-7	CASSPGGGLYEQYF	TGTGCCAGCTCACCAGGGGGGGGCCTCTACGAGCAGTACTTC
TRBV27	NA	NA	TRBJ1-3	CASSLSGSGNTIYF	TGTGCCAGCAGTTTGTCCGGTTCGGGAAACACCATATATTTT
TRBV5-1	once	TRBD2	TRBJ2-1	CASSDAGLAGVNEQFF	TGCGCCAGCAGCGATGCGGGACTAGCGGGAGTCAATGAGCAGTTCTTC
TRBV6-1	NA	TRBD1	TRBJ1-1	CASRLTGGLGTEAFF	TGTGCCAGCCGATTGACAGGGGGCTTGGGAACTGAAGCTTTCTTT
TRBV7-9	NA	TRBD2	TRBJ2-1	CASSPMGLAGGSYNEQFF	TGTGCCAGCAGCCCGATGGGACTAGCGGGAGGCTCCTACAATGAGCAGTTCTTC
TRBV2	NA	NA	TRBJ1-5	CASSEAREQPQHF	TGTGCCAGCAGTGAAGCGCGGGAGCAGCCCCAGCATTTT
TRBV5-1	NA	NA	TRBJ1-1	CASSLAWGLPEAFF	TGCGCCAGCAGCTTGGCCTGGGGACTTCCTGAAGCTTTCTTT
TRBV5-5	NA	NA	TRBJ2-5	CASSLFSGRGQETQYF	TGTGCCAGCAGCTTGTTCTCGGGCAGGGGTCAAGAGACCCAGTACTTC
TRBV30	once	NA	TRBJ2-4	CASEGRGKNIQYF	TGTGCCTCCGAGGGGCGGGGCAAAAACATTCAGTACTTC
TRBV28	few	NA	TRBJ1-2	CASSFDKGYTF	TGTGCCAGCAGTTTTGACAAGGGCTACACCTTC
TRBV7-6	NA	NA	TRBJ1-1	CASSHTGNTEAFF	TGTGCCAGCAGCCATACAGGGAACACTGAAGCTTTCTTT
TRBV12-5	once	NA	TRBJ2-2	CASGAGLRNANTGELFF	TGTGCTAGTGGTGCAGGCCTTAGGAACGCGAACACCGGGGAGCTGTTTTTT
TRBV5-1	once	TRBD1	TRBJ2-1	CASSKTGTGAFDEQFF	TGCGCCAGCAGCAAAACCGGGACAGGGGCTTTCGATGAGCAGTTCTTC
TRBV4-2	NA	TRBD1	TRBJ1-1	CASSHFYPTGGAPGPSTEAFF	TGTGCCAGCAGCCATTTCTATCCGACAGGGGGTGCGCCCGGCCCCTCCACTGAAGCTTTCTTT
TRBV7-8	NA	TRBD1	TRBJ1-5	CASSPGQGGWKDQPQHF	TGTGCCAGCAGCCCGGGACAGGGCGGGTGGAAGGATCAGCCCCAGCATTTT
TRBV19	NA	NA	TRBJ2-6	CASSFGVGANVLTF	TGTGCCAGTAGCTTCGGGGTTGGGGCCAACGTCCTGACTTTC
TRBV5-1	NA	TRBD1	TRBJ2-7	CASSFLSTGSSYEQYF	TGCGCCAGCAGCTTCCTCTCGACAGGGAGCTCCTACGAGCAGTACTTC
TRBV12-5	NA	TRBD1	TRBJ1-1	CASGGDRTVANTEAFF	TGTGCTAGTGGCGGGGACAGGACGGTCGCGAACACTGAAGCTTTCTTT
TRBV5-1	NA	TRBD1	TRBJ1-2	CASSPTAGGNYGYTF	TGCGCCAGCAGCCCGACGGCAGGGGGTAACTATGGCTACACCTTC
TRBV19	NA	TRBD1	TRBJ2-5	CASSEQGWKTQYF	TGTGCCAGTAGTGAACAGGGGTGGAAGACCCAGTACTTC
TRBV5-1	NA	NA	TRBJ2-3	CASSLAPVSTDTQYF	TGCGCCAGCAGCTTGGCCCCAGTAAGCACAGATACGCAGTATTTT
TRBV10-3	NA	NA	TRBJ2-7	CAIRGGLTDYEQYF	TGTGCCATCAGGGGGGGACTTACAGACTACGAGCAGTACTTC
TRBV7-9	NA	NA	TRBJ1-1	CASSLVMEVTEAFF	TGTGCCAGCAGCCTTGTTATGGAGGTCACTGAAGCTTTCTTT
TRBV19	once	TRBD1	TRBJ2-7	CASSLGGQGANEQYF	TGTGCCAGTAGCCTTGGGGGACAGGGGGCTAACGAGCAGTACTTC
TRBV5-4	NA	NA	TRBJ1-3	CASSLGGSGNTIYF	TGTGCCAGCAGTTTAGGAGGGTCTGGAAACACCATATATTTT
TRBV20-1	NA	NA	TRBJ1-1	CSAGGGSWAFF	TGCAGTGCTGGGGGGGGCAGTTGGGCTTTCTTT
TRBV29-1	few	TRBD1	TRBJ2-7	CSVLKDRDYEQYF	TGCAGCGTTTTGAAGGACAGGGATTACGAGCAGTACTTC
TRBV27	NA	NA	TRBJ1-2	CASSQAKAYGYTF	TGTGCCAGCAGTCAAGCGAAAGCTTATGGCTACACCTTC
TRBV5-1	NA	NA	TRBJ2-1	CASSFLQGRDEQFF	TGCGCCAGCAGCTTCCTCCAGGGGCGGGATGAGCAGTTCTTC
TRBV29-1	NA	NA	TRBJ2-3	CSVEASGTDTQYF	TGCAGCGTTGAAGCGTCTGGCACAGATACGCAGTATTTT
TRBV10-3	NA	NA	TRBJ2-7	CAISGGGVETYF	TGTGCCATCAGTGGAGGCGGGGTGGAGACGTACTTC
TRBV4-2	NA	NA	TRBJ1-1	CASSQVTGEAFF	TGTGCCAGCAGCCAAGTAACAGGGGAAGCTTTCTTT
TRBV5-1	once	NA	TRBJ1-2	CASSPTGYSYGYTF	TGCGCCAGCAGCCCGACAGGTTACTCCTATGGCTACACCTTC
TRBV5-1	NA	NA	TRBJ1-4	CASSGGASEKLFF	TGCGCCAGCTCGGGAGGCGCAAGTGAAAAACTGTTTTTT
TRBV7-9	NA	NA	TRBJ2-7	CASRDTGNYEQYF	TGTGCCAGCAGGGACACAGGGAACTACGAGCAGTACTTC
TRBV7-3	NA	NA	TRBJ2-1	CASSLTAASYNEQFF	TGTGCCAGCAGCTTAACAGCGGCCTCCTACAATGAGCAGTTCTTC
TRBV4-1	NA	TRBD1	TRBJ2-1	CASSQDPGQGHNEQFF	TGCGCCAGCAGCCAAGATCCGGGACAGGGGCACAATGAGCAGTTCTTC
TRBV5-6	once	TRBD1	TRBJ1-1	CASSTGAKHTEAFF	TGTGCCAGCAGCACAGGGGCGAAGCACACTGAAGCTTTCTTT
TRBV10-1	NA	NA	TRBJ2-7	CASSGQASYEQYF	TGCGCCAGCAGTGGACAGGCCTCCTACGAGCAGTACTTC
TRBV15	NA	NA	TRBJ2-5	CATSRDLKHREETQYF	TGTGCCACCAGCAGAGATTTAAAGCATCGGGAAGAGACCCAGTACTTC
TRBV6-5	NA	TRBD1	TRBJ1-1	CASYRTGRDTEAFF	TGTGCCAGTTATAGGACAGGGAGGGATACTGAAGCTTTCTTT